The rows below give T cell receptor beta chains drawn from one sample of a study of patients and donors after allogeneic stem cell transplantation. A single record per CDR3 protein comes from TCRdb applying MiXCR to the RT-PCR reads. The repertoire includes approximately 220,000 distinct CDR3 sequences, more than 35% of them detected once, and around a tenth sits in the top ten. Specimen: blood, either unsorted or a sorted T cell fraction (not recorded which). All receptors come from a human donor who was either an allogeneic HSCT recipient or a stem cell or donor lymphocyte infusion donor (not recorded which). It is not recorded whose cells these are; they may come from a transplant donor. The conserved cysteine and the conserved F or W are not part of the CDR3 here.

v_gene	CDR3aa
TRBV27	ASSPGTRPYEQY
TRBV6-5	ASFRTPIGSGANVLT
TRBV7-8	ATSPLQANYGYT
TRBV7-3	ASSPGPQETQY
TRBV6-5	ASSYSRTGGKNIQY
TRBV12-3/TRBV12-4	ASSLMGQSYNEQF
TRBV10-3	AISDSAGGDTQY
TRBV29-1	SVQGDTGELF
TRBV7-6	ASSFATGGTEAF
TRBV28	ASSGYDGLEGNTIY
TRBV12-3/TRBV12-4	ASSLLGQGGIGPQH
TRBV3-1	ASSGYRGEGEKLF
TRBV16	ASSQDRAAQF
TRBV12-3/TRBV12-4	ASTLSGPIGGNTIY
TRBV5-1	ASSWGEENTEAF
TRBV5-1	ASSLNGQRGTEAF
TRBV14	ASSQGTEREAF
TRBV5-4	ASSLDWTAETQY
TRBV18	ASSPSQRNTEAF
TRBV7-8	ASSFTGKGTEAF
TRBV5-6	ASSFSGQPIFKEQF
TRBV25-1	ASSELRSSGSEKLF
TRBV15	ATSGPQGAKNIQY
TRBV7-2	ASSVDRYGYT
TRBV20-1	SATGANYGYT
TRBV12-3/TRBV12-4	ASRWGYTEAF
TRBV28	ASSKTGRANQPQH
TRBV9	ASSVEANSPLH
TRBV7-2	ASSLAFGPMNTEAF
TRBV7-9	ASSAHGYRTDTQY
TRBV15	ATSSKTESSYEQY
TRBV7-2	ASSRKGQSNTEAF
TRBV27	ASTATNEKLF
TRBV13	ASSLLSNGYT
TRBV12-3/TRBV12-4	ASSITGSSYEQY
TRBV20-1	SASDTDYGYT
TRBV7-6	ASSSRGLGTEAF
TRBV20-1	SASGGHTEAF
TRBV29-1	SVKRGDGYT
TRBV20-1	SASSGGASSYEQY
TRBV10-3	AISERDDRNQPQH
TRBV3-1	ASSRQGEQPQH
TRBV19	ASRGPYNEQF
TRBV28	ASRSQGSYQETQY
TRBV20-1	SAREPASVLNYGYT
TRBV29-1	SVSDREPYEQY
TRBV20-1	SARSSGGRGSPLH
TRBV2	ASSSTGTGGHEQY